A single sample is the source of the 31 T cell receptor beta chains below, sequenced in a study of T cell responses to AZD1222 COVID-19 vaccine. Measured with immunoSEQ multiplex PCR; TCRdb has only the in-frame clones, and not every one. Of over 100,000 clones detected, 90% appear once; the ten largest clones hold 6.9%. The sample in question was peripheral blood, obtained on day 0 of AZD1222 vaccination. All receptors come from an adult in good health.

This chain joins TRBV5-1 and TRBJ1-6, with 8 bases aligning to TRBD1. The V gene's germline CDR1 is SGHRS and CDR2 YFSETQ. V dropped 4 bases and J dropped 5; count of bases not matched to a gene: 8. The CDR3 totals 16 residues. The CDR3 nucleotides are TGCGCCAGCAGCGCGGGGACAGGAACTAATAATTCACCCCTCCACTTT. Amino acid sequence: CASSAGTGTNNSPLHF.

V usage is TRBV3-1 (or the pseudogene TRBV3-2) and J usage is TRBJ2-2, with D unclear. V was clipped by 2 bases and J by 4 bases, with 2 bases between them. CDR1 is LGHDT, CDR2 YNNKEL, per germline (reference sequence). The CDR3 contains 12 residues. Here the CDR3 reads CASSQSTGELFF. Here the CDR3 DNA reads TGTGCCAGCAGCCAATCCACCGGGGAGCTGTTTTTT.

The chain employs TRBV6-1 and TRBJ1-2; D ambiguous. CDR3 length equals 15 residues. From germline, CDR1 is MNHNS and CDR2 SASEGT. With 0 bases removed from V and 4 bases from J, the gap between germline ends came to 12 bases. The CDR3 loop is CASSEALPRTYGYTF. The CDR3, as DNA: TGTGCCAGCAGTGAAGCGCTCCCCCGGACCTATGGCTACACCTTC.

The chain has TRBV5-1 and TRBJ2-7; either TRBD1 or TRBD2 may supply D (5 bases each). V was shortened by 5 bases and J by 5 bases, with 20 bases between the two germline ends. The CDR3 loop spans 15 amino acids. Per germline, CDR1 SGHRS and CDR2 YFSETQ. The CDR3 DNA follows: TGCGCCAGCAGAAGTTGGGTGGGGGTTACGGACGAGCAGTACTTC. This codes for CASRSWVGVTDEQYF.

The CDR3 coding sequence is TGTGCCAGCAGTTACCGGGGGGAGAACACTGAAGCTTTCTTT. Translation gives CASSYRGENTEAFF. The chain links TRBV7-8 to TRBJ1-1; D is perhaps TRBD1 (5 bases). The CDR3 length is 14 residues. The V gene's germline CDR1 is SGHVS and CDR2 FQNEAQ. Trimming shortened V by 6 bases and J by 1 base, and 12 bases separated the two germline ends. The full variable domain, in which reference TRBV7-8 and TRBJ1-1 provide the parts outside the CDR3, is GAGVSQSPRYKVAKRGQDVALRCDPISGHVSLFWYQQALGQGPEFLTYFQNEAQLDKSGLPSDRFFAERPEGSVSTLKIQRTQQEDSAVYLCASSYRGENTEAFFGQGTRLTVV.

V usage is TRBV5-1 and J usage is TRBJ1-1; D perhaps matches TRBD1 (5 bases). There are 15 residues in the CDR3. CDR1 is SGHRS, CDR2 YFSETQ, per germline. The germline V and J ends were trimmed by 7 bases and 1 base, with 17 bases remaining between them. The CDR3 coding sequence is TGCGCCAGCTCTAGGTCGAGCGGGGCGAACACTGAAGCTTTCTTT. Protein sequence: CASSRSSGANTEAFF.

The chain carries TRBV6-4 and TRBJ1-2, with a tentative D call TRBD1 (5 bases). V dropped 0 bases and J dropped 2 bases, with 10 bases sitting between them. The CDR3 runs 15 residues. Germline V gene data show CDR1 as MRHNA and CDR2 as SNTAGT. DNA of the CDR3: TGTGCCAGCAGTGACTCGGGGGGACTCAACTATGGCTACACCTTC. It yields the protein CASSDSGGLNYGYTF.

This clone is medium-sized (0.01 to 0.1%). DNA of the CDR3: TGTGCCAGCAGTTACTCGAAAGTGGAGACAGGACTTTTGGAGACCCAGTACTTC. Protein sequence: CASSYSKVETGLLETQYF. This chain joins TRBV6-2 or TRBV6-3 and TRBJ2-5, with a weak D call TRBD1 (6 bases). In germline, CDR1 is MNHEY, CDR2 SVGEGT. The V end was cut by 0 bases, the J end by 5 bases, with 22 bases between. The length of the CDR3 is 18 residues.

The chain recombines TRBV19 with TRBJ1-1; D possibly corresponds to TRBD1 (6 bases). Trimming took off 3 bases at V and 3 bases at J, with 17 bases between the two ends. This CDR3 has 16 amino acids. Germline assignment: CDR1 LNHDA and CDR2 SQIVND (reference sequence). The CDR3 DNA reads as TGTGCCAGTAGTATTTTCCAGGGGTCGTTGGACACTGAAGCTTTCTTT. Its protein product is CASSIFQGSLDTEAFF.

This chain uses TRBV28 with TRBJ2-7; D may correspond to TRBD1 or TRBD2 (5 bases each). The germline V gene has CDR1 MDHEN and CDR2 SYDVKM. The CDR3 is 15 amino acids. V was clipped by 3 bases and J by 0 bases, with 12 bases between them. CDR3 protein: CASSFRGLNSYEQYF. The CDR3 nucleotides are TGTGCCAGCAGTTTTCGGGGCCTAAACTCCTACGAGCAGTACTTC.

The rearrangement links TRBV6-5 to TRBJ1-3; D not certain. Germline CDR1 is MNHEY and CDR2 is SVGAGI. This CDR3 contains 14 residues. Trimming removed 6 bases from V and 0 bases from J, with 9 bases in between. In nucleotides, the CDR3 is TGTGCCAGCAGGAGGGAGAGCTCTGGAAACACCATATATTTT. Translation gives CASRRESSGNTIYF.

This clone has only a few counts. This chain connects TRBV6-2 or TRBV6-3 to TRBJ2-7, with 8 bases lining up with TRBD1. With V trimmed by 5 bases and J by 3 bases, 9 bases remained unmatched. This CDR3 has 15 amino acids. The V gene's germline CDR1 is MNHEY and CDR2 SVGEGT. The CDR3 here is CASSLSGQEIYEQYF. DNA of the CDR3: TGTGCCAGCAGTCTCTCGGGACAGGAAATCTACGAGCAGTACTTC.

The V and J genes are TRBV6-5 and TRBJ2-2; the D gene is possibly TRBD1 (5 bases). The V end lost 4 bases, the J end lost 1 base, and 7 bases lay between the germline ends. Germline V gives CDR1 MNHEY, CDR2 SVGAGI. The CDR3 is 14 amino acids. CDR3: CASSSQGNTGELFF. The DNA for the CDR3 is TGTGCCAGCAGTTCCCAGGGGAACACCGGGGAGCTGTTTTTT.

V usage is TRBV3-1 (or the pseudogene TRBV3-2) and J usage is TRBJ2-5; no definite D call. Germline CDR1 reads LGHDT; CDR2 reads YNNKEL (reference sequence). There are 15 residues in the CDR3. The V gene lost 1 base and the J gene lost 1 base, with 10 bases spanning the gap. The CDR3 DNA reads TGTGCCAGCAGCCAAGCCCCAGGCAGCCAAGAGACCCAGTACTTC. As protein: CASSQAPGSQETQYF.

The chain couples TRBV19 to TRBJ1-2; unclear D gene. Germline CDR1 is LNHDA and CDR2 is SQIVND (reference sequence). This CDR3 has 16 amino acids. Deletions cut 0 bases from V and 4 bases from J, with 15 bases between. The CDR3 sequence is CASSIDLSRLGYGYTF. For the CDR3, the DNA is TGTGCCAGTAGTATAGATCTGAGCCGCCTGGGCTATGGCTACACCTTC.

The chain recombines TRBV19 with TRBJ2-5, with TRBD1 matching over 7 bases. This CDR3 spans 14 amino acids. Trimming at V came to 2 bases and at J to 5 bases, leaving 5 bases not matched to a gene. CDR1 is LNHDA, CDR2 SQIVND, per germline (reference sequence). The CDR3 DNA reads as TGTGCCAGTAGTATAAGGGGGCTGGGGGAGACCCAGTACTTC. This encodes CASSIRGLGETQYF.

The chain employs TRBV5-1 and TRBJ1-1; 8 bases line up with TRBD1. Germline V gene sequence: CDR1 SGHRS, CDR2 YFSETQ. The CDR3 contains 15 residues. With 4 bases clipped from V and 3 bases from J, the junction kept 8 bases outside the gene matches. DNA of the CDR3: TGCGCCAGCAGCATGGCCGGACAGGGCGACACTGAAGCTTTCTTT. It encodes CASSMAGQGDTEAFF. The whole variable domain, remainder taken from reference TRBV5-1 and TRBJ1-1, is KAGVTQTPRYLIKTRGQQVTLSCSPISGHRSVSWYQQTPGQGLQFLFEYFSETQRNKGNFPGRFSGRQFSNSRSEMNVSTLELGDSALYLCASSMAGQGDTEAFFGQGTRLTVV.

V gene TRBV6-6 combines with J gene TRBJ1-5; 10 nucleotides line up with TRBD1. From germline, CDR1 is MNHNY and CDR2 SVGAGI (reference sequence). The CDR3 length is 19 residues. V shed 5 bases and J 4 bases; nucleotides not matched to a gene: 17. CDR3 bases: TGTGCCAGCAGTCGTATGAACCCCGGGACAGGGGTGAAAAATCAGCCCCAGCATTTT. Encoded protein: CASSRMNPGTGVKNQPQHF.

This clone is a singleton in its sample. The V call is TRBV2, the J call TRBJ1-4; 7 nucleotides line up with TRBD1. CDR3 length equals 13 residues. The germline V gene encodes CDR1 SNHLY and CDR2 FYNNEI. Losses at the gene ends were 6 bases for V and 7 bases for J; bases not matched to a gene: 5. This CDR3 is CASRAGGTEKLFF. CDR3 nucleotides: TGTGCCAGCAGAGCAGGGGGGACTGAAAAACTGTTTTTT.

This chain uses TRBV2 with TRBJ2-7; 7 bases agree with TRBD1. The germline V gene encodes CDR1 SNHLY and CDR2 FYNNEI. The V and J ends lost 4 bases and 0 bases, in that order; junction bases with no gene match: 6. CDR3 length: 15 residues. DNA for the CDR3: TGTGCCAGCAGTGCTCCCAGGGGGTCCTCCTACGAGCAGTACTTC. This encodes CASSAPRGSSYEQYF.

In its sample, this clone was seen once. This chain joins TRBV5-6 and TRBJ1-5; D uncertain. V lost 3 bases, J lost 0 bases, and 16 bases lay in between. Looked up from germline, CDR1 is SGHDT and CDR2 is YYEEEE. The CDR3 extends over 17 amino acids. The CDR3 loop reads CASSSWEWTTSNQPQHF. The CDR3 DNA sequence: TGTGCCAGCAGCTCCTGGGAGTGGACGACTAGCAATCAGCCCCAGCATTTT.

The rearrangement links TRBV7-2 to TRBJ1-5, with D possibly TRBD1 on 5 matching bases. The CDR3 has 13 residues. Trimming took 5 bases from V and 3 from J, leaving 8 bases between them. Looked up from germline, CDR1 is SGHTA and CDR2 is FQGNSA. CDR3 sequence reads: CASSTRANQPQHF. CDR3 bases: TGTGCCAGCAGCACCAGGGCCAATCAGCCCCAGCATTTT.

This chain uses TRBV5-1 with TRBJ1-2; no definite D call. Germline CDR1 and CDR2: SGHRS and YFSETQ. The CDR3 is 9 residues long. CDR3 sequence (DNA): TGCGCTCGGGGTTGCGGCTACACCTTC. Translating it yields CARGCGYTF.

This clone was counted a single time. V gene TRBV6-5 combines with J gene TRBJ1-4; 8 bases fit TRBD1. Unmatched junction bases numbered 7, after V lost 5 bases and J lost 8 bases. This CDR3 is built from 14 residues. Germline V lookup: CDR1 MNHEY, CDR2 SVGAGI. CDR3 sequence: CASSPTGAGEKLFF. CDR3 bases: TGTGCCAGCAGTCCGACAGGGGCGGGGGAAAAACTGTTTTTT.

The gene calls are TRBV28 and TRBJ1-1, with D perhaps TRBD1 (6 bases). The V end was cut by 5 bases, the J end by 0 bases, with 7 bases between. Per the germline V gene, CDR1 is MDHEN and CDR2 is SYDVKM. CDR3 length: 13 amino acids. DNA of the CDR3: TGTGCCAGCAGTGACAGGTTGAACACTGAAGCTTTCTTT. Amino acids: CASSDRLNTEAFF.

V usage is TRBV21-1 and J usage is TRBJ1-1; the D call in the table, TRBD1, was not verified against the DNA. TRBV21-1 is reported as a pseudogene. The CDR3 has 19 amino acids. The CDR3 protein is CASSKGSGLYEQCATEAFF. The CDR3 DNA reads TGTGCCAGCAGCAAAGGTTCAGGGCTGTATGAGCAGTGCGCCACTGAAGCTTTCTTT.

The V call is TRBV28, the J call TRBJ1-4, with D uncertain. Germline lookup yields CDR1 MDHEN and CDR2 SYDVKM. Deletions cut 6 bases from V and 0 bases from J, with 17 bases between. The CDR3 is 17 residues long. The CDR3, as DNA: TGTGCCAGCAGCTGGCACGGCGGCCCTGCAACTAATGAAAAACTGTTTTTT. This gives the protein CASSWHGGPATNEKLFF. The full variable domain, with the rest looked up from reference TRBV28 and TRBJ1-4, is DVKVTQSSRYLVKRTGEKVFLECVQDMDHENMFWYRQDPGLGLRLIYFSYDVKMKEKGDIPEGYSVSREKKERFSLILESASTNQTSMYLCASSWHGGPATNEKLFFGSGTQLSVL.

This rearrangement joins TRBV30 to TRBJ2-5, with D unclear. CDR3 length: 11 amino acids. Germline lookup yields CDR1 GTSNPN and CDR2 SVGIG (reference sequence). V lost 0 bases to trimming and J lost 5 bases, with 4 bases between them. The CDR3 region has the DNA TGTGCCTGGAGTGTGGGGGAGACCCAGTACTTC. It is translated as CAWSVGETQYF.

The J gene is TRBJ2-3, the V gene TRBV5-1; tentative D call: TRBD1 (5 bases). The CDR3 spans 15 residues. The germline V gene encodes CDR1 SGHRS and CDR2 YFSETQ. Trimming cost V 0 bases and J 2 bases, with 10 bases left between them. The CDR3 spells CASSLAGQTTDTQYF. The CDR3 region has the DNA TGCGCCAGCAGCTTGGCAGGGCAGACCACAGATACGCAGTATTTT.

The rearrangement uses TRBV7-8 and TRBJ1-2, with 7 bases lining up with TRBD1. The CDR3 length is 12 residues. Per germline, CDR1 SGHVS and CDR2 FQNEAQ. The J segment lost 6 bases and the V segment lost 5 bases, leaving 3 bases of the junction unmatched. DNA of the CDR3: TGTGCCAGCAGCCCCAGGGGGGATGGCTACACCTTC. This gives the protein CASSPRGDGYTF.

The rearrangement uses TRBV6-5 and TRBJ1-6; D call uncertain. CDR1 is MNHEY, CDR2 SVGAGI, per germline. This CDR3 is 15 amino acids long. Trimming shortened V by 1 base and J by 7 bases, and 11 bases separated the two germline ends. The CDR3 DNA reads TGTGCCAGCAGTTACTTCTCGCCTCTAAATTCACCCCTCCACTTT. This encodes CASSYFSPLNSPLHF.